A single sample gave rise to the 26 T cell receptor beta chains below, sequenced in a study of Graves' ophthalmopathy and Graves' hyperthyroidism. Transcripts of RNA were the source for amplifying TCR beta CDR3 regions. RT-PCR with HTBI primers came first, then second-round multiplex PCR. TCRdb reprocessed the multiplex PCR reads with MiXCR, giving one entry per CDR3 protein. The table has about 340,000 distinct CDR3 sequences, about a sixth seen once. Sequenced sample: peripheral blood. All receptors come from an adult man with Graves' ophthalmopathy.

This clonotype appeared many times. The chain couples TRBV7-9 to TRBJ2-7, with D tentatively TRBD1 or TRBD2 (5 bases each). The CDR3 has 15 residues. V was clipped by 5 bases and J by 1 base, with 15 bases between them. Germline V gives CDR1 SEHNR, CDR2 FQNEAQ (reference sequence). In nucleotides, the CDR3 is TGTGCCAGCAGCGACCCGGGACGGACTTCCTACGAGCAGTACTTC. It translates to CASSDPGRTSYEQYF.

This clonotype came up many times. This chain uses TRBV11-2 with TRBJ2-2, with D hard to call. The germline CDR1 and CDR2 sequences are SGHAT and FQNNGV. V was pared by 5 bases and J by 1 base, with 8 bases between. The CDR3 spans 14 residues. CDR3 sequence reads: CASSPEENTGELFF. The CDR3 nucleotides read TGTGCCAGCAGCCCCGAGGAGAACACCGGGGAGCTGTTTTTT.

This clonotype was observed many times. The chain is built from TRBV7-3 and TRBJ2-2, with 8 positions matching TRBD2. Germline-derived CDR1 and CDR2 are SGHTA and FQGTGA. V lost 6 bases and J lost 6; bases outside the gene matches: 0. This CDR3 has 12 amino acids. The CDR3 DNA sequence: TGTGCCAGCAGGACTAGCGCCGGGGAGCTGTTTTTT. Protein sequence: CASRTSAGELFF.

The V and J genes are TRBV4-1 and TRBJ2-2; TRBD1 matches at 7 bases. Germline assignment: CDR1 MGHRA and CDR2 YSYEKL. This CDR3 is 14 amino acids long. Trimming removed 3 bases from V and 3 bases from J; junction bases left unmatched: 1. CDR3 nucleotides: TGCGCCAGCAGCCATGACAGGGACACCGGGGAGCTGTTTTTT. Translating it yields CASSHDRDTGELFF.

This clonotype was counted many times. The V call is TRBV19, the J call TRBJ1-6, with D possibly TRBD1 on 5 matching bases. The CDR3 is 15 residues long. Germline-derived CDR1 and CDR2 are LNHDA and SQIVND (reference sequence). V was pared by 3 bases and J by 9 bases, with 15 bases between. The CDR3 coding sequence is TGTGCCAGTAGTATCCCCGGGACGCGGAGTTCACCCCTCCACTTT. As protein: CASSIPGTRSSPLHF.

This clonotype showed up just a few times. This chain links TRBV6-1 with TRBJ1-1, with D unclear. The ends were cut back, 7 bases at V and 0 bases at J, with 6 bases in the middle. Looked up from germline, CDR1 is MNHNS and CDR2 is SASEGT. CDR3 length: 12 amino acids. CDR3 sequence (DNA): TGTGCCAGCAAAACCCTGAACACTGAAGCTTTCTTT. Its protein is CASKTLNTEAFF.

This clonotype was seen ten or more times. V usage is TRBV6-5 and J usage is TRBJ1-1, with 8 bases identical to TRBD1. V shed 2 bases, J shed 7 bases, and the junction held 3 bases outside the gene matches. This CDR3 is built from 13 residues. The germline V gene encodes CDR1 MNHEY and CDR2 SVGAGI. This CDR3 reads CASSYNRGDEAFF. The DNA for the CDR3 is TGTGCCAGCAGTTACAACAGGGGGGATGAAGCTTTCTTT.

This clonotype came up many times. The CDR3 region is CASSWSLAGDLSGQFF. Written as DNA, the CDR3 is TGTGCCAGCAGCTGGTCACTAGCGGGAGACCTTAGTGGGCAGTTCTTC. The V gene is TRBV5-4, the J gene TRBJ2-1; 11 bases fit TRBD2. Germline V gene sequence: CDR1 SGHNT, CDR2 YYREEE (reference sequence). The V gene end was trimmed by 3 bases and the J gene end by 12 bases; junction bases not matched to a gene: 14. The CDR3 contains 16 residues.

The V gene is TRBV5-1, the J gene TRBJ1-2; no reliable D call. The CDR3 covers 14 residues. Germline CDR1 reads SGHRS; CDR2 reads YFSETQ. V was clipped by 0 bases and J by 8 bases, with 14 bases between them. CDR3 nucleotides: TGCGCCAGCAGCTTGGGGGAATCTATCTACGGCTACACCTTC. Translation gives CASSLGESIYGYTF.

This clonotype showed up many times. The chain employs TRBV12-3 or TRBV12-4 and TRBJ1-1; no clear D gene. This CDR3 spans 14 amino acids. Trimming took 2 bases from V and 4 from J, leaving 11 bases between them. CDR3 sequence: CASSLIAFGTEAFF. CDR3 DNA sequence: TGTGCCAGCAGTTTAATAGCTTTTGGCACTGAAGCTTTCTTT.

V is TRBV19 and J is TRBJ1-6; D not resolved. The CDR3 has 16 residues. Trimming shortened V by 3 bases and J by 11 bases, and 20 bases separated the two germline ends. The V gene's germline CDR1 is LNHDA and CDR2 SQIVND (reference sequence). The CDR3 nucleotides read TGTGCCAGTAGTATTGGGCAGCGGATCTCGCGGGCACCCCTCCACTTT. It codes for CASSIGQRISRAPLHF.

J is TRBJ2-7 and V is TRBV27; TRBD2 might be the D (6 bases). V was pared by 0 bases and J by 2 bases, with 14 bases between. CDR1 is MNHEY, CDR2 SMNVEV, per germline (reference sequence). The CDR3 spans 16 residues. The CDR3 reads CASSLSAGQGPYEQYF. CDR3 coding DNA: TGTGCCAGCAGTTTATCCGCGGGGCAAGGGCCCTACGAGCAGTACTTC.

V gene TRBV18 combines with J gene TRBJ1-2; perhaps TRBD1 as D (5 bases). The CDR3 consists of 14 residues. Trimming left V 2 bases short and J 0 bases short, with 7 bases between. Germline CDR1 and CDR2: KGHSH and LQKENI. CDR3 in amino acids: CASSPVRANYGYTF. The CDR3 nucleotides are TGTGCCAGCTCACCAGTCAGGGCTAACTATGGCTACACCTTC.

This clonotype was found many times. The rearrangement links TRBV10-3 to TRBJ1-6, with D maybe TRBD1 (5 bases). CDR1 and CDR2 from the germline V gene are ENHRY and SYGVKD. The CDR3 consists of 14 residues. Deletions cut 6 bases from V and 10 bases from J, with 16 bases between. CDR3 in amino acids: CAIRGRSVLSPLHF. Here the CDR3 DNA reads TGTGCCATCAGGGGACGGTCTGTGTTGTCACCCCTCCACTTT.

This clonotype was recorded at least ten times. The V gene is TRBV18, the J gene TRBJ1-1; D gene ambiguous. Trimming removed 3 bases at V and 1 base at J, with 6 bases between. The CDR3 covers 13 residues. Looked up from germline, CDR1 is KGHSH and CDR2 is LQKENI. CDR3 loop: CASSPAGNTEAFF. As DNA, the CDR3 is TGTGCCAGCTCACCCGCAGGGAACACTGAAGCTTTCTTT.

In this sample, this clonotype turned up many times. This may be a read error: a much more frequent sequence differs by one nucleotide. This chain links TRBV10-3 with TRBJ1-1; D gene ambiguous. The CDR3 runs to 13 residues. Germline CDR1 is ENHRY and CDR2 is SYGVKD. Trimming removed 0 bases at V and 1 base at J, with 3 bases between. The CDR3 bases are TGTGCCATCAGTGAGTCCGGGAACACTGAAGCTTTCTTT. Translating it yields CAISESGNTEAFF.

This clonotype came up many times. This chain uses TRBV30 with TRBJ1-1; D gene ambiguous. CDR1 and CDR2 (germline): GTSNPN, SVGIG (reference sequence). V lost 0 bases, J lost 1 base, and 6 bases lay in between. The length of the CDR3 is 13 residues. The CDR3 loop is CAWSVRGNTEAFF. CDR3 bases: TGTGCCTGGAGTGTACGGGGGAACACTGAAGCTTTCTTT.

This clonotype was seen ten or more times. CDR3 coding DNA: TGTGCCAGCAGACCCGGGGCCACTCAGCCCCAGCATTTT. As protein: CASRPGATQPQHF. The chain is built from TRBV12-3 or TRBV12-4 and TRBJ1-5; tentative D call: TRBD1 (5 bases). The V and J ends lost 6 bases and 6 bases respectively, with 12 bases between them. CDR3 size: 13 residues.

Ten or more counts support this clonotype. This chain joins TRBV5-1 and TRBJ2-6; D unresolved. With 1 base removed from V and 11 bases from J, the gap between germline ends came to 13 bases. The CDR3 runs to 14 residues. Germline V gene lookup returns CDR1 SGHRS and CDR2 YFSETQ. CDR3 amino acids: CASSLNDNSHVLTF. The DNA of the CDR3 is TGCGCCAGCAGCTTGAATGACAACTCCCACGTCCTGACTTTC.

The V call is TRBV12-3 or TRBV12-4, the J call TRBJ1-6; D is unclear. The V and J ends lost 5 bases and 14 bases respectively, with 19 bases between them. This CDR3 region has 14 residues. The CDR3 coding sequence is TGTGCCAGCAGTGAAAGGACGGTTAAAGAGACCCTCCACTTT. Its protein product is CASSERTVKETLHF.

The V call is TRBV5-1, the J call TRBJ2-7; 9 positions agree with TRBD2. V was clipped by 6 bases and J by 6 bases; unmatched bases: 7. The CDR3 consists of 13 residues. Looked up from germline, CDR1 is SGHRS and CDR2 is YFSETQ. The CDR3 bases are TGCGCCAGCACTATCGCGGGGGGGGGCGAGCAGTACTTC. Residues: CASTIAGGGEQYF.

This clonotype was detected ten times or more. V gene TRBV4-1 combines with J gene TRBJ1-1, with D perhaps TRBD1 (5 bases). The CDR3 has 15 residues. Per germline, CDR1 MGHRA and CDR2 YSYEKL. Deletions cut 0 bases from V and 1 base from J, with 9 bases between. The CDR3 loop reads CASSQDRDRNTEAFF. In nucleotides, the CDR3 is TGCGCCAGCAGCCAAGATCGCGACAGGAACACTGAAGCTTTCTTT.

Worth noting for this clonotype: The CDR3 end shows no conserved phenylalanine or tryptophan, and so a read error is likely. This rearrangement joins TRBV9 to TRBJ1-1; 9 bases agree with TRBD1. The germline CDR1 and CDR2 sequences are SGDLS and YYNGEE. CDR3 length: 15 amino acids. V shed 4 bases, J shed 0 bases, and the junction held 4 bases outside the gene matches. The CDR3: CASSRDREMNTEAFV. Written as DNA, the CDR3 is TGTGCCAGCAGCCGGGACAGGGAAATGAACACTGAAGCTTTCGTT.

This clonotype has ten or more counts. The V and J genes are TRBV7-2 and TRBJ2-6; D not certain. There are 14 residues in the CDR3. Trimming stripped 5 bases from V and 4 bases from J, with 9 bases between. Germline-derived CDR1 and CDR2 are SGHTA and FQGNSA. CDR3 residues: CASSGVPGANVLTF. The CDR3, as DNA: TGTGCCAGCAGCGGGGTCCCCGGGGCCAACGTCCTGACTTTC.

This clonotype was seen many times. J is TRBJ2-7 and V is TRBV4-2; perhaps D is TRBD1 or TRBD2 (5 bases each). V shed 4 bases and J shed 2 bases, with 15 bases lying between them. Per the germline V gene, CDR1 is LGHNA and CDR2 is YNFKEQ. The CDR3 totals 15 residues. The CDR3 nucleotides are TGTGCCAGCAGCCCGTTAGGGGACGGAGCCTACGAGCAGTACTTC. This codes for CASSPLGDGAYEQYF.

This clonotype was recorded many times. V gene TRBV15 combines with J gene TRBJ2-7, with a tentative D call TRBD1 (5 bases). V was pared by 4 bases and J by 0 bases, with 10 bases between. The CDR3 is 14 residues long. Germline V lookup: CDR1 LNHNV, CDR2 YYDKDF (reference sequence). The CDR3 DNA reads as TGTGCCACCAGCACCAGGGCTAGCTCCTACGAGCAGTACTTC. Protein product: CATSTRASSYEQYF.